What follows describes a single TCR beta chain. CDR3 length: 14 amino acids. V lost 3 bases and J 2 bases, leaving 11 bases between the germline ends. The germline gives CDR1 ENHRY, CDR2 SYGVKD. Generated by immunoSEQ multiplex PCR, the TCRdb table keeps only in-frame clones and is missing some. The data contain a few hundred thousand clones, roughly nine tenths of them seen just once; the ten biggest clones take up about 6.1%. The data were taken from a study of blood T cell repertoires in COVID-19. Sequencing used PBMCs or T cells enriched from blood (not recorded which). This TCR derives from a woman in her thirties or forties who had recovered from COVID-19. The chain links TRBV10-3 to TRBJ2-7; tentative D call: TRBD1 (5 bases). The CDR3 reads CAISDSRATYEQYF. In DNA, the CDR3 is TGTGCCATCAGTGATTCCAGGGCCACCTACGAGCAGTACTTC.